The rows below give T cell receptor beta chains drawn from one sample of a study of cytomegalovirus exposure and HLA in healthy donors. Sequencing was performed with immunoSEQ multiplex PCR; in TCRdb, only in-frame clones are kept and a portion is missing. The table lists more than 45,000 clones. Sequencing input: PBMCs. The source of these receptors is a woman aged 55 to 70 in good health and CMV-seropositive. The CDR3 runs from the conserved cysteine through the conserved F or W. D genes are given only for firm matches.

v_gene	d_gene	j_gene	CDR3nt	CDR3aa
TRBV2	TRBD1	TRBJ1-2	TGTGCCAGCAGTGAAGAACGGACAGGGCGCGGCTACACCTTC	CASSEERTGRGYTF
TRBV9	TRBD1	TRBJ2-7	TGTGCCAGCAGCTTGACCGGGACAGCCTCCTACGAGCAGTACTTC	CASSLTGTASYEQYF
TRBV2	NA	TRBJ1-5	TGTGCCAGCAGTGAAGACAGGGCCCTCATCCAGCCCCAGCATTTT	CASSEDRALIQPQHF
TRBV18	TRBD2	TRBJ2-1	TGTGCCAGCTCACCACAGATGACTAGCGGGTACAATGAGCAGTTCTTC	CASSPQMTSGYNEQFF
TRBV19	TRBD1	TRBJ2-7	TGTGCCAGTAGTAAGGGGACAGGGAATTCCTACGAGCAGTACTTC	CASSKGTGNSYEQYF
TRBV18	NA	TRBJ2-3	TGTGCCAGCTCACCAAATACAGGTGCCTTAGATACGCAGTATTTT	CASSPNTGALDTQYF
TRBV6-6	NA	TRBJ2-6	TGTGCCAGCAGACTAGACTCTGGGGCCAACGTCCTGACTTTC	CASRLDSGANVLTF
TRBV27	NA	TRBJ1-6	TGTGCCAGCAGTTTTAGGGGCTCCTATAATTCACCCCTCCACTTT	CASSFRGSYNSPLHF
TRBV18	NA	TRBJ2-5	TGTGCCAGCTCACACCCAGGCTCCCAAGAGACCCAGTACTTC	CASSHPGSQETQYF
TRBV5-1	TRBD1	TRBJ1-4	TGCGCCAGCAGCACCGGGACAGCTACTAATGAAAAACTGTTTTTT	CASSTGTATNEKLFF
TRBV7-7	TRBD1	TRBJ2-5	TGTGCTAGCAGCTTAGCGAGGGGGCCGGAGGAGACCCAGTACTTC	CASSLARGPEETQYF
TRBV5-1	NA	TRBJ2-3	TGCGCCAGCAGCTTGGTGGGGACAAGGGGCACAGATACGCAGTATTTT	CASSLVGTRGTDTQYF
TRBV10-2	NA	TRBJ2-7	TGCGCCAGCAGCGACAGGTTACGCGGGTTGGCCTACGAGCAGTACTTC	CASSDRLRGLAYEQYF
TRBV7-9	TRBD1	TRBJ2-7	TGTGCCAGCAGCTTTGGACAGGGAAGCTACGAGCAGTACTTC	CASSFGQGSYEQYF
TRBV6-6	NA	TRBJ2-1	TGTGCCAGCAGTTACAAGAGCGTAAGCTCCTACAATGAGCAGTTCTTC	CASSYKSVSSYNEQFF
TRBV6-5	NA	TRBJ1-2	NA	CASTIRGTDFRGYTF
TRBV29-1	NA	TRBJ1-1	TGCAGCGCACACAAGACAGAAACGGGTGAAGCTTTCTTT	CSAHKTETGEAFF
TRBV13	NA	TRBJ2-5	TGTGCCAGCAGCGTGCGGACAGACCAAGAGACCCAGTACTTC	CASSVRTDQETQYF
TRBV28	NA	TRBJ1-3	TGTGCCAGCAGTCTCAACAGGTTCCCAGGGCTCGGAAACACCATATATTTT	CASSLNRFPGLGNTIYF
TRBV6-1	NA	TRBJ2-7	TGTGCCAGCCGCATGCGGGGATTTTCCTCCTACGAGCAGTACTTC	CASRMRGFSSYEQYF
TRBV19	TRBD1	TRBJ1-5	TGTGCCAGTAGTAGACAGGGGGCGGTACAGCCCCAGCATTTT	CASSRQGAVQPQHF
TRBV19	TRBD1	TRBJ1-2	TGTGCCAGTGGGGACAGGGACTATGGCTACACCTTC	CASGDRDYGYTF